The 29 T cell receptor beta chains presented below share a single source sample, sequenced in a study of OX40 agonist ivuxolimab in advanced cancers. TCRdb keeps only in-frame clones here, not all; method: immunoSEQ multiplex PCR. In the table there are 91,000 or so clones, under 90% of which are singletons. Here the sequenced sample was CD4+ or CD8+ T cells sorted from blood, taken in a trial of the OX40 agonist ivuxolimab. The receptors shown here come from an adult with an advanced solid tumor such as melanoma, head and neck, liver or kidney cancer.

The chain links TRBV5-6 to TRBJ2-5, with unresolved D. Germline V gene data show CDR1 as SGHDT and CDR2 as YYEEEE. This CDR3 region has 13 residues. V was trimmed by 0 bases and J by 2 bases, leaving 5 bases between them. The CDR3 spells CASSLGPQETQYF. CDR3 in DNA: TGTGCCAGCAGCTTGGGTCCGCAAGAGACCCAGTACTTC.

The CDR3 nucleotides are TGTGCCAGCAGGGAGGGGGGGACTAATGAAAAACTGTTTTTT. It is translated as CASREGGTNEKLFF. The chain is built from TRBV6-5 and TRBJ1-4, with a tentative D call TRBD1 (6 bases). Trimming left V 6 bases short and J 2 bases short, with 10 bases between. This CDR3 contains 14 residues. In germline, CDR1 is MNHEY, CDR2 SVGAGI.

The chain employs TRBV12-5 and TRBJ1-3; D is ambiguous. V gave up 3 bases and J gave up 3 bases, with 12 bases separating them. The CDR3 length is 15 residues. CDR1 and CDR2 from the germline V gene are LGHNT and FRNRAP. CDR3 in DNA: TGTGCTAGTGGTTTTGGGTCCGGGGATGGAAACACCATATATTTT. Translation: CASGFGSGDGNTIYF.

The V call is TRBV6-6, the J call TRBJ2-7, with 7 bases matching TRBD2. The CDR3 covers 14 residues. V lost 6 bases and J lost 1; bases outside the gene matches: 6. Germline-derived CDR1 and CDR2 are MNHNY and SVGAGI (reference sequence). DNA for the CDR3: TGTGCCAGCAGAAGGCTAGCGGCTTCCTACGAGCAGTACTTC. It encodes CASRRLAASYEQYF.

The V and J genes are TRBV5-6 and TRBJ2-1, with TRBD1 matching over 8 bases. V was clipped by 1 base and J by 8 bases; unmatched bases: 8. The CDR3 contains 15 residues. Germline values: CDR1 SGHDT, CDR2 YYEEEE. The CDR3 coding sequence is TGTGCCAGCAGCTTGAGGGCGCACAGGGGGGATGAGCAGTTCTTC. It yields the protein CASSLRAHRGDEQFF.

The rearrangement links TRBV6-5 to TRBJ2-2; the D gene is possibly TRBD1 (6 bases). The ends were cut back, 7 bases at V and 4 bases at J, with 13 bases in the middle. In germline, CDR1 is MNHEY, CDR2 SVGAGI. The CDR3 spans 14 residues. The CDR3 DNA follows: TGTGCCAGCACCCCGACAGGCGCCACCGGGGAGCTGTTTTTT. Protein sequence: CASTPTGATGELFF.

The CDR3 region is CASLRGGQDNYGYTF. Written as DNA, the CDR3 is TGTGCCAGCCTACGGGGAGGGCAAGATAACTATGGCTACACCTTC. The chain carries TRBV2 and TRBJ1-2; D uncertain. CDR3 length: 15 amino acids. Trimming left V 8 bases short and J 1 base short, with 17 bases between. Germline V CDR1 and CDR2: SNHLY, FYNNEI.

This chain uses TRBV9 with TRBJ2-1; 7 nucleotides line up with TRBD2. Germline CDR1 is SGDLS and CDR2 is YYNGEE. The CDR3 extends over 15 amino acids. The trim removed 2 bases at V and 0 bases at J, leaving 2 bases unmatched. CDR3 sequence (DNA): TGTGCCAGCAGCGTGAGCGGGACCTCCTACAATGAGCAGTTCTTC. Protein sequence: CASSVSGTSYNEQFF.

This sequence joins TRBV6-1 and TRBJ1-5; D gene uncertain. Germline V gene data show CDR1 as MNHNS and CDR2 as SASEGT. Between the trimmed V and J ends, which lost 4 bases and 11 bases, there was a span of 21 bases. The CDR3 contains 15 residues. Here the CDR3 reads CASSVDTASVSAQHF. CDR3 bases: TGTGCCAGCAGTGTCGACACTGCCTCCGTTTCGGCCCAGCATTTT.

The gene calls are TRBV11-2 and TRBJ2-2, with 9 bases matching TRBD2. CDR3 length equals 17 residues. Germline V CDR1 and CDR2: SGHAT, FQNNGV. The junction had 11 bases not matched to a gene; V was cut back by 3 bases and J by 6 bases. CDR3 in DNA: TGTGCCAGCAGCTTTCTGCGCGGGAGGGCCGCGGCCGGGGAGCTGTTTTTT. Translated: CASSFLRGRAAAGELFF.

The chain links TRBV19 to TRBJ1-5, with 11 bases fitting TRBD1. V gave up 6 bases and J gave up 7 bases; unmatched junction bases: 8. Looked up from germline, CDR1 is LNHDA and CDR2 is SQIVND (reference sequence). The CDR3 is 15 amino acids. The CDR3 sequence: CASRLSGTGGQPQHF. Written as DNA, the CDR3 is TGTGCCAGTAGGCTATCCGGGACAGGGGGACAGCCCCAGCATTTT.

The genes are TRBV4-1 and TRBJ1-2, with 7 bases matching TRBD1. After removal of 1 base from V and 4 bases from J, the junction contained 3 bases not matched to a gene. The germline V gene encodes CDR1 MGHRA and CDR2 YSYEKL. The CDR3 is 14 residues long. CDR3 in amino acids: CASSQAWDSYGYTF. The CDR3 DNA is TGCGCCAGCAGCCAAGCTTGGGACAGCTATGGCTACACCTTC.

The rearrangement joins TRBV11-2 to TRBJ2-1; D unclear. The CDR3 is 14 amino acids. The germline gives CDR1 SGHAT, CDR2 FQNNGV. V shed 5 bases and J shed 6 bases, with 14 bases lying between them. The CDR3 DNA is TGTGCCAGCAGCCCGACCACCCTGATCAATGAGCAGTTCTTC. It is translated as CASSPTTLINEQFF.

The V gene is TRBV5-1, the J gene TRBJ1-1; D perhaps matches TRBD1 (5 bases). CDR1 is SGHRS and CDR2 is YFSETQ in the germline V gene. This CDR3 has 13 amino acids. V was pared by 4 bases and J by 5 bases, with 12 bases between. The CDR3: CASSPLWGTEAFF. Here the CDR3 DNA reads TGCGCCAGCAGCCCTCTTTGGGGGACTGAAGCTTTCTTT.

This chain joins TRBV6-5 and TRBJ2-7; no clear D gene. Per the germline V gene, CDR1 is MNHEY and CDR2 is SVGAGI. The V end lost 3 bases, the J end lost 0 bases, and 15 bases lay between the germline ends. The CDR3 has 16 residues. CDR3 sequence (DNA): TGTGCCAGCAGTTATTCCTTTGCGACAAGCTCCTACGAGCAGTACTTC. Translating it yields CASSYSFATSSYEQYF.

This chain connects TRBV6-5 to TRBJ1-5, with unresolved D. The CDR3 runs 15 residues. The germline CDR1 and CDR2 sequences are MNHEY and SVGAGI. Trimming stripped 4 bases from V and 0 bases from J, with 10 bases between. The DNA of the CDR3 is TGTGCCAGCAGTTCCACACCGTATAGCAATCAGCCCCAGCATTTT. Protein product: CASSSTPYSNQPQHF.

Details on this clone: The junction departs from the called germline gene at one end, perhaps through a read error. The chain uses TRBV7-6 and TRBJ2-5; D uncertain. The germline gives CDR1 SGHVS, CDR2 FNYEAQ. The CDR3 spans 13 residues. CDR3 coding DNA: TGTGCCAGCAGCACTATGGGCCAAGGGACCCAGTACTTC. Protein product: CASSTMGQGTQYF. Full variable domain (outside the CDR3, taken from reference TRBV7-6 and TRBJ2-5): GAGVSQSPRYKVTKRGQDVALRCDPISGHVSLYWYRQALGQGPEFLTYFNYEAQQDKSGLPNDRFSAERPEGSISTLTIQRTEQRDSAMYRCASSTMGQGTQYFGPGTRLLVL.

This sequence joins TRBV7-8 and TRBJ2-7; 9 positions match TRBD2. The ends lost 5 bases at V and 4 bases at J; junction bases unmatched: 9. This CDR3 is 15 amino acids long. Germline V CDR1 and CDR2: SGHVS, FQNEAQ. For the CDR3, the DNA is TGTGCCAGCAGCCCCTTTTTAGCGGGAGTTTACGAGCAGTACTTC. Translated: CASSPFLAGVYEQYF.

This clone was seen a single time. This chain connects TRBV5-1 to TRBJ1-1, with D perhaps matching TRBD1 (5 bases). This CDR3 has 13 amino acids. Germline V gives CDR1 SGHRS, CDR2 YFSETQ. Trimming took 0 bases from V and 3 from J, leaving 6 bases between them. CDR3 DNA: TGCGCCAGCAGCTTGGGAGGGGACACTGAAGCTTTCTTT. Encoded protein: CASSLGGDTEAFF.

The J gene is TRBJ1-3, the V gene TRBV9; D unresolved. V lost 4 bases, J lost 0 bases, and 11 bases lay in between. Germline V gene data show CDR1 as SGDLS and CDR2 as YYNGEE. The CDR3 consists of 15 residues. DNA for the CDR3: TGTGCCAGCAGCCGAGGAGACCACTCTGGAAACACCATATATTTT. This codes for CASSRGDHSGNTIYF.

This clone has more than one count but fewer than ten. The chain couples TRBV10-3 to TRBJ2-3; TRBD2 might be the D (6 bases). Germline CDR1 is ENHRY and CDR2 is SYGVKD. This CDR3 is 15 amino acids long. V shed 4 bases and J shed 3 bases, with 14 bases lying between them. This CDR3 is CAISVEGRRTDTQYF. The DNA of the CDR3 is TGTGCCATCAGTGTTGAGGGGAGGCGGACAGATACGCAGTATTTT.

The genes are TRBV11-2 and TRBJ2-7, with D possibly matching TRBD1 (6 bases). V was pared by 0 bases and J by 3 bases, with 9 bases between. Germline-derived CDR1 and CDR2 are SGHAT and FQNNGV. This CDR3 is built from 14 residues. CDR3 region: CASSLELRGYEQYF. The CDR3 DNA reads as TGTGCCAGCAGCTTAGAACTCAGGGGCTACGAGCAGTACTTC.

The chain links TRBV6-5 to TRBJ2-7; D gene ambiguous. Trimming cost V 2 bases and J 3 bases, with 8 bases left between them. This CDR3 spans 13 amino acids. Germline V gene sequence: CDR1 MNHEY, CDR2 SVGAGI. The CDR3 protein is CASSYDLNYEQYF. The CDR3 DNA is TGTGCCAGCAGTTACGACCTAAACTACGAGCAGTACTTC.

The V and J genes are TRBV21-1 and TRBJ2-7. TRBV21-1 is a documented pseudogene. CDR3 length equals 15 residues. The CDR3 protein is CASSPRVLGTYEQYF. CDR3 DNA sequence: TGTGCCAGCAGCCCCCGCGTCTTGGGGACCTACGAGCAGTACTTC.

CDR3 sequence (DNA): TGCGCCAGCAGGATGACTAGCGGGAGCTTGGTCAATGAGCAGTTCTTC. Translating it yields CASRMTSGSLVNEQFF. The chain employs TRBV5-1 and TRBJ2-1; 12 bases align to TRBD2. CDR1 SGHRS and CDR2 YFSETQ come from the germline V gene. After removal of 5 bases from V and 6 bases from J, the junction contained 9 bases not matched to a gene. The CDR3 is 16 amino acids.

This clone has just a few counts. V gene TRBV5-8 combines with J gene TRBJ2-3; 10 bases fit TRBD2. CDR1 is SGHTS and CDR2 is YDEGEE in the germline V gene. This CDR3 comprises 14 residues. V lost 8 bases to trimming and J lost 5 bases; unmatched junction nucleotides: 8. CDR3 region: CARDTSGNIDTQYF. CDR3 nucleotide sequence: TGTGCCAGGGATACTAGCGGGAATATAGATACGCAGTATTTT.

This chain links TRBV19 with TRBJ1-5, with a possible D match to TRBD1 (5 bases). This CDR3 is built from 13 residues. Trimming stripped 5 bases from V and 7 bases from J, with 12 bases between. Germline V gene sequence: CDR1 LNHDA, CDR2 SQIVND (reference sequence). The CDR3 sequence is CASSVQQDQPQHF. In DNA form, the CDR3 reads TGTGCCAGTAGTGTCCAACAGGACCAGCCCCAGCATTTT. The full variable domain, with the rest looked up from reference TRBV19 and TRBJ1-5, is DGGITQSPKYLFRKEGQNVTLSCEQNLNHDAMYWYRQDPGQGLRLIYYSQIVNDFQKGDIAEGYSVSREKKESFPLTVTSAQKNPTAFYLCASSVQQDQPQHFGDGTRLSIL.

This clone was seen a handful of times. The chain recombines TRBV7-2 with TRBJ2-3, with D hard to call. This CDR3 is 12 amino acids long. V was shortened by 5 bases and J by 8 bases, with 11 bases between the two germline ends. CDR1 and CDR2 (germline): SGHTA, FQGNSA. The CDR3: CASSLQLGTQYF. CDR3 DNA sequence: TGTGCCAGCAGCCTGCAGTTGGGTACGCAGTATTTT.

Only one count was recorded for this clone. Other DNA sequences in this sample translate to the same CDR3. DNA of the CDR3: TGTGCCAGTAGGCGAGACAGGGACACCGGGGAGCTGTTTTTT. This sequence encodes CASRRDRDTGELFF. This chain uses TRBV19 with TRBJ2-2; 7 bases align to TRBD1. The junction had 4 bases not matched to a gene; V was cut back by 6 bases and J by 3 bases. Looked up from germline, CDR1 is LNHDA and CDR2 is SQIVND (reference sequence). This CDR3 comprises 14 residues.